This T cell receptor beta chain was sequenced for a study of blood T cell repertoires in COVID-19. Assay used: immunoSEQ multiplex PCR; TCRdb lists only in-frame clones, some missing. The sample shows 40,000 to 45,000 clones, 85% to 90% of them seen only once. The CDR3 contains 15 residues. V lost 2 bases and J 8 bases, leaving 18 bases between the germline ends. Per germline, CDR1 GTSNPN and CDR2 SVGIG (reference sequence). It was during active infection that Seattle patients were enrolled and then longitudinally followed. This clonotype was sampled from a man aged 35 to 55 with COVID-19, enrolled during active disease. Sample: peripheral blood. The chain recombines TRBV30 with TRBJ1-4; D is unclear. CDR3 nucleotides: TGTGCCTGGAGTCCCGGACGCCGGACGGGGGAAAAACTGTTTTTT. Amino acids: CAWSPGRRTGEKLFF.